This T cell receptor beta chain comes out of a study of cytomegalovirus exposure and HLA in healthy donors. Study-level findings and limits: Presence/absence results assume similar sequencing depth per donor, which may not hold. Specific recognition of CMV antigens was confirmed in vitro for a few chains (all CMV-associated).

13 Jbeta primers and 60 Vbeta primers were used for the PCR. Sequencing was performed with immunoSEQ multiplex PCR; in TCRdb, only in-frame clones are kept and a portion is missing. The sample has around 52,000 clones, and its top ten clones hold approximately 9.9%. About this clone: Its antigen remains unidentified.

Sequenced input: PBMCs. The clonotype originates from a woman in her forties or fifties in good health and CMV-seropositive.

The CDR3, as DNA: TGTGCCAGTAGTATCCGACAGTTTAGCAATCAGCCCCAGCATTTT. It encodes CASSIRQFSNQPQHF. The chain links TRBV19 to TRBJ1-5, with D tentatively TRBD1 (5 bases). The V gene lost 3 bases and the J gene lost 0 bases, with 9 bases spanning the gap. This CDR3 has 15 amino acids. Germline CDR1 and CDR2: LNHDA and SQIVND (reference sequence).